Sequencing of this T cell receptor (beta chain) was carried out in a study of beta chain features in type 1 diabetes. The sequenced template was cDNA made from the entire isolated RNA. Roughly 3.4 million reads per sample on average were obtained from naive, central memory and regulatory T cell samples. The assay was immunoSEQ multiplex PCR, and TCRdb's table has in-frame clones only and misses some. The sample shows about 930,000 clones, around a sixth of them seen only once. Trimming left V 1 base short and J 7 bases short, with 14 bases between. The CDR3 is made up of 15 amino acids. Germline V gene sequence: CDR1 SGHTA, CDR2 FQGTGA.

Sequencing was performed on naive CD4+ T cells from blood. V usage is TRBV7-3 and J usage is TRBJ2-1; maybe TRBD2 (6 bases). This sequence originates from a woman between 18 and 30 years old in good health. The CDR3 nucleotides are TGTGCCAGCAGCTTAATCGCGGGGCACAGTAATGAGCAGTTCTTC. It encodes CASSLIAGHSNEQFF.